Presented here are 31 T cell receptor beta chains from one specimen sequenced in a study of T cells after yellow fever vaccination. TCRdb called the 5' RACE reads again in MiXCR, with one record for every CDR3 protein. The data show more than 300,000 distinct CDR3 sequences, with approximately 4.3% seen just once and less than 20% held by the top ten. The sample consisted of PBMCs, taken 15 days after the yellow fever booster vaccination. These TCRs come from a man younger than 35 who received the YFV17D yellow fever vaccine.

The rearrangement links TRBV4-2 to TRBJ2-2; TRBD2 agrees at 10 bases. CDR3 length: 18 residues. Germline trimming cut 7 bases from V and 2 bases from J; bases unmatched to any gene: 13. Germline values: CDR1 LGHNA, CDR2 YNFKEQ. CDR3 region: CASTLSPSGGVNTGELFF. Written as DNA, the CDR3 is TGTGCCAGCACCCTAAGCCCTAGCGGGGGAGTCAACACCGGGGAGCTGTTTTTT.

This clonotype has ten or more counts. The DNA of the CDR3 is TGTGCCAGCAGCTTAGAGGATTGGGAGGACTCTAAGTTCTTC. Encoded protein: CASSLEDWEDSKFF. The gene calls are TRBV7-2 and TRBJ2-1; D is possibly TRBD2 (6 bases). Trimming left V 1 base short and J 14 bases short, with 18 bases between. In germline, CDR1 is SGHTA, CDR2 FQGNSA. The CDR3 spans 14 residues.

This clonotype has a count of ten or more. The chain carries TRBV12-3 or TRBV12-4 and TRBJ2-2; perhaps TRBD2 as D (6 bases). This CDR3 contains 15 residues. The V end was cut by 3 bases, the J end by 2 bases, with 10 bases between. This chain's CDR3 is CASSFAGRNTGELFF. The DNA of the CDR3 is TGTGCCAGCAGTTTTGCGGGGAGAAACACCGGGGAGCTGTTTTTT.

This clonotype was seen only a few times. The rearrangement joins TRBV7-2 to TRBJ1-1; D gene unclear. CDR3 length: 14 amino acids. CDR1 and CDR2 from the germline V gene are SGHTA and FQGNSA. Trimming took 4 bases from V and 11 from J, leaving 20 bases between them. The CDR3: CASSSRATLNGAFF. The CDR3, as DNA: TGTGCCAGCAGCTCCCGGGCCACTCTTAACGGGGCTTTCTTT. The full variable domain, in which reference TRBV7-2 and TRBJ1-1 provide the parts outside the CDR3, is GAGVSQSPSNKVTEKGKDVELRCDPISGHTALYWYRQSLGQGLEFLIYFQGNSAPDKSGLPSDRFSAERTGGSVSTLTIQRTQQEDSAVYLCASSSRATLNGAFFGQGTRLTVV.

This clonotype came up a few times. V usage is TRBV14 and J usage is TRBJ2-3; D ambiguous. Germline V lookup: CDR1 SGHDN, CDR2 FVKESK. The CDR3 has 13 amino acids. With 0 bases removed from V and 4 bases from J, the gap between germline ends came to 5 bases. The CDR3 DNA sequence: TGTGCCAGCAGCCAAGATAGGTCAGATACGCAGTATTTT. Translation gives CASSQDRSDTQYF.

V usage is TRBV12-3 or TRBV12-4 and J usage is TRBJ2-7; no firm D call. The length of the CDR3 is 13 residues. Between the trimmed V and J ends, which lost 3 bases and 1 base, there was a span of 7 bases. The CDR3 loop reads CASSFPDSYEQYF. The CDR3 nucleotides are TGTGCCAGCAGTTTCCCGGATTCCTACGAGCAGTACTTC.

This clonotype was counted many times. The V gene is TRBV27, the J gene TRBJ2-7; 8 bases match TRBD1. V lost 3 bases, J lost 6 bases, and 4 bases stayed unmatched. The germline V gene encodes CDR1 MNHEY and CDR2 SMNVEV (reference sequence). There are 13 residues in the CDR3. The CDR3 DNA is TGTGCCAGCAGTTTTTCAGGGGGCCGCGAGCAGTACTTC. Residues: CASSFSGGREQYF.

Many counts were recorded for this clonotype. The rearrangement joins TRBV7-2 to TRBJ1-2; tentatively, D is TRBD1 (5 bases). Germline CDR1 SGHTA, CDR2 FQGNSA. The CDR3 covers 18 residues. The germline V and J ends were trimmed by 5 bases and 6 bases, with 28 bases remaining between them. CDR3 coding DNA: TGTGCCAGCAGCCCCTACTCGACAGTAGCATTCTTAAAGGATGGCTACACCTTC. Translated, it gives CASSPYSTVAFLKDGYTF.

There are many counts of this clonotype. Written as DNA, the CDR3 is TGCGCCAGCAGCCAAGGGGAAATACACACTGAAGCTTTCTTT. Its protein product is CASSQGEIHTEAFF. The chain combines TRBV4-3 with TRBJ1-1; D unresolved. V lost 1 base and J lost 3, with 9 bases in between. Germline V CDR1 and CDR2: LGHNA, YSLEER. This CDR3 comprises 14 residues.

The chain combines TRBV28 with TRBJ2-7; 7 nucleotides match TRBD1. CDR1 MDHEN and CDR2 SYDVKM come from the germline V gene. This CDR3 has 14 amino acids. The V segment lost 4 bases and the J segment 2 bases; nucleotides outside the gene matches: 5. The CDR3 DNA is TGTGCCAGCAGTTCCCGGACAGGCACCTACGAGCAGTACTTC. It encodes CASSSRTGTYEQYF.

This clonotype was counted many times. The chain couples TRBV7-2 to TRBJ1-4; TRBD1 aligns across 7 bases. The germline V gene has CDR1 SGHTA and CDR2 FQGNSA. Trimming removed 6 bases from V and 6 bases from J; junction bases left unmatched: 7. This CDR3 is 14 amino acids long. The CDR3 reads CASSEGGADEKLFF. The CDR3 DNA is TGTGCCAGCAGTGAAGGGGGCGCGGATGAAAAACTGTTTTTT.

This clonotype was recorded at least ten times. The chain uses TRBV29-1 and TRBJ2-3; possibly TRBD1 or TRBD2 for D (5 bases each). Germline V CDR1 and CDR2: SQVTM, ANQGSEA. The length of the CDR3 is 12 residues. Trimming took off 7 bases at V and 4 bases at J, with 12 bases between the two ends. The CDR3 DNA reads TGCAGCGGAACTAGGGACGCAGATACGCAGTATTTT. Protein: CSGTRDADTQYF.

This clonotype came up a few times. V gene TRBV25-1 combines with J gene TRBJ2-1; TRBD2 is a possible D gene (6 bases). V was trimmed by 5 bases and J by 7 bases, leaving 15 bases between them. This CDR3 contains 14 residues. Germline values: CDR1 MGHDK, CDR2 SYGVNS. CDR3: CASSSGVGMNEQFF. The CDR3 region has the DNA TGTGCCAGCAGTTCGGGGGTTGGGATGAATGAGCAGTTCTTC. Full variable domain (remainder filled in from reference TRBV25-1 and TRBJ2-1): EADIYQTPRYLVIGTGKKITLECSQTMGHDKMYWYQQDPGMELHLIHYSYGVNSTEKGDLSSESTVSRIRTEHFPLTLESARPSHTSQYLCASSSGVGMNEQFFGPGTRLTVL.

The rearrangement links TRBV2 to TRBJ1-6; no clear D. The V end was cut by 6 bases, the J end by 0 bases, with 15 bases between. The CDR3 length is 17 residues. Per the germline V gene, CDR1 is SNHLY and CDR2 is FYNNEI. Written as DNA, the CDR3 is TGTGCCAGCAGGGGCACCGGTAGCAGCTCCTATAATTCACCCCTCCACTTT. Amino acids: CASRGTGSSSYNSPLHF.

This clonotype came up many times. The genes are TRBV6-2 or TRBV6-3 and TRBJ1-1; possibly TRBD1 for D (5 bases). Looked up from germline, CDR1 is MNHEY and CDR2 is SVGEGT. With 2 bases removed from V and 2 bases from J, the gap between germline ends came to 9 bases. CDR3 size: 14 residues. The CDR3 loop is CASSYPDSNTEAFF. In DNA form, the CDR3 reads TGTGCCAGCAGTTACCCCGACAGTAACACTGAAGCTTTCTTT.

Ten or more counts support this clonotype. The rearrangement joins TRBV27 to TRBJ2-1; D is unresolved. From germline, CDR1 is MNHEY and CDR2 SMNVEV (reference sequence). The CDR3 is 13 amino acids. Trimming shortened V by 0 bases and J by 5 bases, and 5 bases separated the two germline ends. In nucleotides, the CDR3 is TGTGCCAGCAGTTTATCCGTGAACAATGAGCAGTTCTTC. Translation gives CASSLSVNNEQFF.

This clonotype came up many times. V gene TRBV7-6 combines with J gene TRBJ2-7, with no clear D. This CDR3 region has 14 residues. Germline lookup yields CDR1 SGHVS and CDR2 FNYEAQ. V shed 0 bases and J shed 0 bases, with 6 bases lying between them. As DNA, the CDR3 is TGTGCCAGCAGCTTAGCCCCGGCCTCCTACGAGCAGTACTTC. Translating gives CASSLAPASYEQYF.

The chain is built from TRBV19 and TRBJ2-4; 8 bases fit TRBD1. The length of the CDR3 is 14 residues. Germline CDR1 LNHDA, CDR2 SQIVND (reference sequence). V dropped 6 bases and J dropped 5; count of bases not matched to a gene: 6. CDR3 residues: CASRQGAFENIQYF. The CDR3 nucleotides read TGTGCCAGTAGGCAGGGGGCTTTCGAAAACATTCAGTACTTC. The full variable domain, with the rest looked up from reference TRBV19 and TRBJ2-4, is DGGITQSPKYLFRKEGQNVTLSCEQNLNHDAMYWYRQDPGQGLRLIYYSQIVNDFQKGDIAEGYSVSREKKESFPLTVTSAQKNPTAFYLCASRQGAFENIQYFGAGTRLSVL.

This clonotype occurred many times. One end of the junction fails to match germline, which may point to a read error. V is TRBV7-9 and J is TRBJ2-2; 7 bases align to TRBD1. From germline, CDR1 is SEHNR and CDR2 FQNEAQ (reference sequence). The CDR3 length is 17 residues. Written as DNA, the CDR3 is TGTGCCAGCAGCGCCCAGACAGGGCGTGATTTCGCCGGGGTGCTGTTTTTT. The encoded protein is CASSAQTGRDFAGVLFF.

This clonotype was recorded a few times. The V and J genes are TRBV27 and TRBJ2-7, with D uncertain. This CDR3 is built from 15 residues. The V gene lost 2 bases and the J gene lost 0 bases, with 11 bases spanning the gap. From germline, CDR1 is MNHEY and CDR2 SMNVEV (reference sequence). This chain's CDR3 is CASSLRQVSSYEQYV. CDR3 in DNA: TGTGCCAGCAGTTTAAGGCAGGTGAGCTCCTACGAGCAGTACGTC.

The sample holds many counts of this clonotype. The chain has TRBV7-9 and TRBJ2-1, with 8 bases matching TRBD2. Trimming cost V 1 base and J 9 bases; bases outside gene matches: 8. The CDR3 runs 15 residues. CDR1 SEHNR and CDR2 FQNEAQ come from the germline V gene (reference sequence). The CDR3 DNA reads TGTGCCAGCAGCTTAGGGTCGGGGGGGCTGAGTGAGCAGTTCTTC. Protein: CASSLGSGGLSEQFF.

This clonotype has ten or more counts. CDR3 in DNA: TGTGCCAGCAGTCTTGAGAGCCGGGAGACCCAGTACTTC. Amino acids: CASSLESRETQYF. The genes are TRBV12-3 or TRBV12-4 and TRBJ2-5; D gene ambiguous. The CDR3 loop spans 13 amino acids. Trimming pared 5 bases from V and 5 bases from J, leaving 12 bases between.

This clonotype was observed a few times. V is TRBV27 and J is TRBJ2-3; TRBD2 matches 7 bases. Germline lookup yields CDR1 MNHEY and CDR2 SMNVEV (reference sequence). CDR3 length: 15 residues. Losses at the gene ends were 6 bases for V and 3 bases for J; bases not matched to a gene: 9. The CDR3 reads CASRASGLSTDTQYF. The CDR3 DNA is TGTGCCAGCAGGGCTTCGGGACTATCTACAGATACGCAGTATTTT.

This clonotype was seen a few times. The rearrangement uses TRBV11-2 and TRBJ2-1; D is perhaps TRBD1 or TRBD2 (6 bases each). V lost 5 bases and J 10 bases, leaving 15 bases between the germline ends. The CDR3 loop spans 13 amino acids. Germline V gene data show CDR1 as SGHAT and CDR2 as FQNNGV. The CDR3 is CASSTRLDREQFF. The CDR3 DNA follows: TGTGCCAGCAGCACCCGACTAGACAGGGAGCAGTTCTTC.

This clonotype was seen many times. The chain recombines TRBV5-1 with TRBJ2-3, with TRBD1 matching over 7 bases. Germline-derived CDR1 and CDR2 are SGHRS and YFSETQ. V shed 4 bases and J 11 bases; nucleotides not matched to a gene: 7. The CDR3 loop spans 12 amino acids. The CDR3 loop reads CASSRGQLMQYF. The CDR3 nucleotides are TGCGCCAGCAGCCGGGGACAGTTGATGCAGTATTTT.

There are many counts of this clonotype. The gene calls are TRBV4-1 and TRBJ2-1; D gene unclear. Germline V gives CDR1 MGHRA, CDR2 YSYEKL. CDR3 length equals 15 residues. Trimming shortened V by 1 base and J by 6 bases, and 13 bases separated the two germline ends. CDR3 DNA sequence: TGCGCCAGCAGCCAAGTTGAACGGCTACTCAATGAGCAGTTCTTC. Translated, it gives CASSQVERLLNEQFF.

This clonotype was observed a few times. The chain combines TRBV7-8 with TRBJ2-1; possible D gene TRBD1, 6 bases. CDR1 and CDR2 (germline): SGHVS, FQNEAQ. V shed 1 base and J shed 7 bases, with 14 bases lying between them. The CDR3 contains 15 residues. Here the CDR3 DNA reads TGTGCCAGCAGCTTAGAGCGCCGGGACACGAATGAGCAGTTCTTC. This sequence encodes CASSLERRDTNEQFF.

This clonotype was detected many times. The rearrangement joins TRBV10-3 to TRBJ2-7; TRBD1 matches at 8 bases. The V segment lost 6 bases and the J segment 7 bases; nucleotides outside the gene matches: 11. The CDR3 is made up of 14 amino acids. Germline CDR1 ENHRY, CDR2 SYGVKD. For the CDR3, the DNA is TGTGCCATCAGCCCGGGGACAGGTTCGTGGGAGCAGTACGTC. Its translation: CAISPGTGSWEQYV.

This clonotype was seen repeatedly, ten times or more. The junction shows a germline mismatch at one end, possibly a read error. The V call is TRBV7-2, the J call TRBJ1-1, with D perhaps matching TRBD1 (5 bases). This CDR3 has 12 amino acids. Germline V gene lookup returns CDR1 SGHTA and CDR2 FQGNSA. In nucleotides, the CDR3 is TGTGCCAGCAGCTTAGCGCGGGGGACCTCCGCTTTT. Translating gives CASSLARGTSAF.

Only a few counts were recorded for this clonotype. The chain is built from TRBV3-1 and TRBJ2-1, with D uncertain. The ends were cut back, 3 bases at V and 4 bases at J, with 10 bases in the middle. This CDR3 has 14 residues. Germline loops: CDR1 LGHDT, CDR2 YNNKEL (reference sequence). CDR3 nucleotide sequence: TGTGCCAGCAGCCAGGGGTCTATGTACAATGAGCAGTTCTTC. It yields the protein CASSQGSMYNEQFF.

In its sample, this clonotype was seen many times. The chain links TRBV6-5 to TRBJ1-5; 7 bases are a match to TRBD1. V shed 2 bases and J 1 base; nucleotides not matched to a gene: 2. This CDR3 contains 15 residues. Per the germline V gene, CDR1 is MNHEY and CDR2 is SVGAGI. Here the CDR3 DNA reads TGTGCCAGCAGTTACCGGACAGGCAGCAATCAGCCCCAGCATTTT. This sequence encodes CASSYRTGSNQPQHF.